This T cell receptor beta chain stems from a study of cytomegalovirus exposure and HLA in healthy donors. Germline values: CDR1 SGHRS, CDR2 YFSETQ. The CDR3 totals 17 residues. With 4 bases clipped from V and 1 base from J, the junction kept 6 bases outside the gene matches. PCR involved 60 Vbeta and 13 Jbeta primers. Using immunoSEQ multiplex PCR, the repertoire was profiled, and TCRdb retains in-frame clones only, with some absent. Of over 150,000 clones detected, roughly 80% appear once; the ten largest clones hold over 10%. The origin of this receptor is a woman between 50 and 59 years old in good health and CMV-seronegative. The chain combines TRBV5-1 with TRBJ2-2; 11 bases fit TRBD2. Sequenced: PBMCs. The CDR3 loop is CASSTASGGMNTGELFF. The CDR3 DNA sequence: TGCGCCAGCAGCACCGCTAGCGGGGGGATGAACACCGGGGAGCTGTTTTTT.